These T cell receptor beta chains were read from a single sample in a study of regulatory T cells in long-lasting Graves disease. MiXCR, applied by TCRdb to the multiplex PCR reads, yields one record per CDR3 protein. The sample carries 350,000 to 550,000 distinct CDR3 sequences, roughly 15% recorded once. The same sample was also studied in work on T cells in Graves' hyperthyroidism and ophthalmopathy.

Sequenced here: peripheral blood mononuclear cells (PBMCs), sampled at new diagnosis, from a patient treated with antithyroid drugs. Receptor source: a young woman with Graves disease. CDR3s include the opening cysteine and the closing phenylalanine or tryptophan. D genes are given only for firm matches. For some rows the clone size is stated as once, few or many, or as a class when expanded; others skip it.

>TRBV2|few|TRBJ1-5|.
TGTGCCAGCATCTCAGAGCAGGGACAGCCCCAGCATTTT
CASISEQGQPQHF
>TRBV28|many|TRBJ1-5|.
TGTGCCAGCAATACAGGGCCTCAGCCCCAGCATTTT
CASNTGPQPQHF
>TRBV10-3|few|TRBJ1-2|TRBD1
TGTGCCATCAGTGAGTTGGGACAGGGCAACTATGGCTACACCTTC
CAISELGQGNYGYTF
>TRBV11-2|.|TRBJ2-5|TRBD2
TGTGCCAGCAGCTCAAATAGCGGGAGGTTCGGAGAGACCCAGTACTTC
CASSSNSGRFGETQYF
>TRBV18|many|TRBJ2-7|TRBD1
TGTGCCAGCGCGGACAGGGACTCATACGAGCAGTACTTC
CASADRDSYEQYF
>TRBV7-9|many|TRBJ2-3|.
TGTGCCAGCAGCTTTACGTGGGGCACAGATACGCAGTATTTT
CASSFTWGTDTQYF
>TRBV20-1|few|TRBJ2-7|TRBD2
TGCAGTGCTAGACATAGCGGGAAGAGCTCCTACGAGCAGTACTTC
CSARHSGKSSYEQYF
>TRBV5-4|.|TRBJ1-1|.
TGTGCCAGCAGCTTGGAGACCCGGGCTACTGAAGCTTTCTTT
CASSLETRATEAFF
>TRBV28|many|TRBJ1-2|TRBD1
TGTGCCAGCAGTTTTCCCAATCCGGACAGGACAGAGTATGGCTACACCTTC
CASSFPNPDRTEYGYTF
>TRBV7-9|few|TRBJ1-5|.
TGTGCCAGCAGCTTAGGGCATAACCTGGGTCAGCCCCAGCATTTT
CASSLGHNLGQPQHF
>TRBV9|.|TRBJ2-2|.
TGTGCCAGCAGCGCCTATCTGACCGGGGAGCTGTTTTTT
CASSAYLTGELFF
>TRBV3-1|.|TRBJ2-2|.
TGTGCCAGCAGCCTATTGGACAGCGCGAACACCGGGGAGCTGTTTTTT
CASSLLDSANTGELFF
>TRBV6-1|.|TRBJ2-2|.
TGTGCCAGCAGGCACCGGGACTTGAACACCGGGGAGCTGTTTTTT
CASRHRDLNTGELFF
>TRBV20-1|.|TRBJ2-7|TRBD2
TGCAGTGCTATCCCTTATAGCGGGAGAGGGTCCTACGAGCAGTACTTC
CSAIPYSGRGSYEQYF
>TRBV28|many|TRBJ1-2|TRBD1
TGTGCCAGCAGTTTTGCCCCAGGGGGCGCCTATGGCTACACCTTC
CASSFAPGGAYGYTF
>TRBV29-1|.|TRBJ1-1|.
TGCAGCGCCCTAGGGTCAGGGATTGAAGCTTTCTTT
CSALGSGIEAFF
>TRBV20-1|many|TRBJ2-1|TRBD2
TGCAGTGCTAGAGATCTGGCTAGCGGGAGAGTGGGGTCCTACAATGAGCAGTTCTTC
CSARDLASGRVGSYNEQFF
>TRBV28|many|TRBJ2-1|.
TGTGCCAGCAGCTCTACTTCTAGCTCCTACAATGAGCAGTTCTTC
CASSSTSSSYNEQFF
>TRBV12-3/TRBV12-4|many|TRBJ1-5|.
TGTGCCAGCAGCGAGGGACGACCATATAGCAATCAGCCCCAGCATTTT
CASSEGRPYSNQPQHF
>TRBV6-2/TRBV6-3|many|TRBJ2-5|.
TGTGCCAGCAGTTACTCGAGAGGGCAGGAGACCCAGTACTTC
CASSYSRGQETQYF
>TRBV12-3/TRBV12-4|many|TRBJ2-7|.
TGTGCCAGCAGTTTTTCCTACGAGCAGTACTTC
CASSFSYEQYF
>TRBV12-3/TRBV12-4|many|TRBJ2-1|.
TGTGCCAGCAGTAATACCGGAGGAGCCTACAATGAGCAGTTCTTC
CASSNTGGAYNEQFF
>TRBV7-6|many|TRBJ2-7|TRBD1
TGTGCCAGCAGTTACGGGGACAGCTACGAGCAGTACTTC
CASSYGDSYEQYF
>TRBV28|few|TRBJ2-2|.
TGTGCCAGCGAACGCGGGGCCGGGGAGCTGTTTTTT
CASERGAGELFF
>TRBV10-3|many|TRBJ2-3|TRBD2
TGTGCCATCAGGCTGACTAGCTCCACAGATACGCAGTATTTT
CAIRLTSSTDTQYF
>TRBV30|.|TRBJ2-7|.
TGTGCCTGGAGTGTTGGGGCGGGCCAGTACGAGCAGTACTTC
CAWSVGAGQYEQYF
>TRBV5-1|many|TRBJ2-3|TRBD1
TGCGCCAGCAGCTTCGGGCAGGGGGCCACAGATACGCAGTATTTT
CASSFGQGATDTQYF
>TRBV29-1|.|TRBJ2-1|.
TGCAGCGTTGACCCCGCTAGCGTGAATGAGCAGTTCTTC
CSVDPASVNEQFF
>TRBV5-1|many|TRBJ2-5|.
TGCGCCAGCAGCTTGGGTCCGACGGCTCAAGAGACCCAGTACTTC
CASSLGPTAQETQYF
>TRBV5-1|.|TRBJ2-5|.
TGCGCCAGCAGCTTAGGTGTGGGGGGCCATGAGACCCAGTACTTC
CASSLGVGGHETQYF
>TRBV20-1|.|TRBJ1-2|.
TGCATGATCAAGGAACAGGGATCAACTGGCTACACCTTC
CMIKEQGSTGYTF
>TRBV28|many|TRBJ2-1|.
TGTGCCAGCAGTAACGGACTTGAGCAGTTCTTC
CASSNGLEQFF
>TRBV27|many|TRBJ2-7|TRBD2
TGTGCCAGCAGTTTACGGGGAGGGACGTCCTACGAGCAGTACTTC
CASSLRGGTSYEQYF
>TRBV20-1|many|TRBJ2-1|TRBD2
TGCAGTGCTCCCGGGACTAGCGGGAGGCAGGGTGAGCAGTTCTTC
CSAPGTSGRQGEQFF
>TRBV29-1|many|TRBJ2-5|TRBD1
TGCAGCGTACGACAGGGTCAGGAGACCCAGTACTTC
CSVRQGQETQYF
>TRBV2|few|TRBJ2-5|.
TGTGCCAGCAGTGAAGCGCTGGCAGCCTACCAAGAGACCCAGTACTTC
CASSEALAAYQETQYF
>TRBV7-9|.|TRBJ2-2|TRBD2
TGTGCCAGCAGCCCCGGGGTAGCGGGAGGCGTTATGATGGACACCGGGGAGCTGTTTTTT
CASSPGVAGGVMMDTGELFF
>TRBV20-1|few|TRBJ2-7|.
TGCAGTGCTAGAGATTGGGCGAGCCACGAGCAGTACTTC
CSARDWASHEQYF
>TRBV5-1|.|TRBJ2-5|.
TGCGCCAGCAGCTTCCTAGTAGAAGAGACCCAGTACTTC
CASSFLVEETQYF
>TRBV20-1|many|TRBJ1-2|.
TGCAGTGCTAGCAAGGGACTGATCTATGGCTACACCTTC
CSASKGLIYGYTF
>TRBV12-3/TRBV12-4|many|TRBJ1-1|TRBD1
TGTGCCAGCAGACCGGGACAGCTAGGTCCTAACACTGAAGCTTTCTTT
CASRPGQLGPNTEAFF
>TRBV7-6|.|TRBJ2-5|.
TGTGCCAGCGGCCCTTTGTACCAAGAGACCCAGTACTTC
CASGPLYQETQYF
>TRBV9|many|TRBJ1-1|.
TGTGCCAGCAGCGTGGGGGAAGGAGAAGCTTTCTTT
CASSVGEGEAFF
>TRBV5-4|.|TRBJ1-2|.
TGTGCCAGCAAGACCGGGGGCTTGGATGGCTACACCTTC
CASKTGGLDGYTF
>TRBV7-9|few|TRBJ1-3|.
TGTGCCAGCAGCCCCTTAAGATCGGACTTGTTTGGAAACACCATATATTTT
CASSPLRSDLFGNTIYF
>TRBV3-1|.|TRBJ1-5|TRBD1
TGTGCCAGCAGCCACGGCGGACAGGAAGGGCCCCAGCATTTT
CASSHGGQEGPQHF
>TRBV7-9|few|TRBJ1-2|.
TGTGCCAGCAGCTTAGAGTCAGATTATGGCTACACCTTC
CASSLESDYGYTF
>TRBV11-3|many|TRBJ1-1|.
TGTGCCAGCAGCTTAGCTCGAGGGCGGACTGAAGCTTTCTTT
CASSLARGRTEAFF
>TRBV29-1|.|TRBJ2-3|TRBD2
TGCAGCGTTGTGGTAGCGGGAGGCACAGATACGCAGTATTTT
CSVVVAGGTDTQYF
>TRBV24-1|.|TRBJ2-1|TRBD2
TGTGCCACCAGTGACCTGAAGACTAGCGGGAGATACAATGAGCAGTTCTTC
CATSDLKTSGRYNEQFF
>TRBV12-3/TRBV12-4|few|TRBJ1-4|TRBD1
TGTGCCAGCAGTTGGGACAGGAATAATGAAAAACTGTTTTTT
CASSWDRNNEKLFF
>TRBV3-1|few|TRBJ1-1|.
TGTGCCAGCAGCCGCGGGGAACCAACTGAAGCTTTCTTT
CASSRGEPTEAFF
>TRBV6-1|many|TRBJ1-2|.
TGTGCCAGCAGTGCTTTTACAGCCTACACCTTC
CASSAFTAYTF
>TRBV5-1|many|TRBJ2-1|.
TGCGCCAGCAGCTTGATACAGGGCAGTTTCGTTAATGAGCAGTTCTTC
CASSLIQGSFVNEQFF
>TRBV20-1|.|TRBJ2-6|TRBD1
TGCAGTGCCACACAGGGGCCGACGCCTGGGGCCAACGTCCTGACTTTC
CSATQGPTPGANVLTF
>TRBV28|many|TRBJ2-3|.
TGTGCCAGCGGGGGCCCCACTAGCACAGATACGCAGTATTTT
CASGGPTSTDTQYF
>TRBV20-1|many|TRBJ1-2|.
TGCAGTGCTGTTTACAGGAAATATGGCTACACCTTC
CSAVYRKYGYTF
>TRBV11-3|many|TRBJ2-1|TRBD2
TGTGCCAGCAGCCCCAGGGTAGCGGGTTCGTCCTGGTACAATGAGCAGTTCTTC
CASSPRVAGSSWYNEQFF
>TRBV12-3/TRBV12-4|many|TRBJ2-2|TRBD2
TGTGCCAGCAGATCCCCGCTAGCGGGAGGGAACACCGGGGAGCTGTTTTTT
CASRSPLAGGNTGELFF
>TRBV27|many|TRBJ2-1|.
TGTGCCAGCAGTCCTCGACTGAAAACCTACAATGAGCAGTTCTTC
CASSPRLKTYNEQFF